One sample yielded the 20 T cell receptor beta chains listed below, sequenced in a study of T cells after posttransplantation cyclophosphamide. TCRdb keeps only in-frame clones here, not all; method: immunoSEQ multiplex PCR. The sample counts 25,000 to 35,000 clones, none seen once; the ten largest own 4.8%. The sequenced material came from PBMCs. Receptor source: a woman under 40 in good health and a related stem cell transplant donor.

This clone was counted many times. J is TRBJ2-1 and V is TRBV6-2 or TRBV6-3, with D tentatively TRBD1 or TRBD2 (7 bases each). Germline CDR1 is MNHEY and CDR2 is SVGEGT. Trimming removed 5 bases from V and 10 bases from J, with 21 bases in between. This CDR3 spans 15 amino acids. The DNA of the CDR3 is TGTGCCAGCAGTAGGGGGCAGGGGCCGCGGGAGGAGCAGTTCTTC. It is translated as CASSRGQGPREEQFF.

The CDR3 DNA follows: TGTGCCTGGATGATAACAGGGTTTGGCTACGAGCAGTACTTC. This codes for CAWMITGFGYEQYF. V is TRBV30 and J is TRBJ2-5, with a tentative D call TRBD1 (6 bases). With the DNA end fitting TRBJ2-7 better, the J assignment may be wrong. CDR1 is GTSNPN, CDR2 SVGIG, per germline (reference sequence). The CDR3 spans 14 residues.

The chain employs TRBV5-1 and TRBJ2-2; 7 positions agree with TRBD1. This CDR3 has 17 residues. Unmatched junction bases numbered 9, after V lost 0 bases and J lost 4 bases. Germline assignment: CDR1 SGHRS and CDR2 YFSETQ. CDR3 in DNA: TGCGCCAGCAGCTTGGAACCTCCGGGACAGACCACCGGGGAGCTGTTTTTT. It is translated as CASSLEPPGQTTGELFF.

This clone came up many times. The V and J genes are TRBV19 and TRBJ2-7, with D perhaps matching TRBD2 (7 bases). V was shortened by 1 base and J by 3 bases, with 13 bases between the two germline ends. The CDR3 extends over 15 amino acids. The germline V gene encodes CDR1 LNHDA and CDR2 SQIVND (reference sequence). DNA of the CDR3: TGTGCCAGTAGTATAGGAAGGGGGGGGAACTACGAGCAGTACTTC. Translated, it gives CASSIGRGGNYEQYF.

At least ten counts were recorded for this clone. V is TRBV15 and J is TRBJ1-4, with no clear D. The CDR3 extends over 12 amino acids. V lost 5 bases to trimming and J lost 8 bases, with 9 bases between them. Looked up from germline, CDR1 is LNHNV and CDR2 is YYDKDF (reference sequence). CDR3 nucleotides: TGTGCCACCAGCCTTCAACGGGAAAAACTGTTTTTT. Translation: CATSLQREKLFF. The full variable domain, completed using reference TRBV15 and TRBJ1-4, is DAMVIQNPRYQVTQFGKPVTLSCSQTLNHNVMYWYQQKSSQAPKLLFHYYDKDFNNEADTPDNFQSRRPNTSFCFLDIRSPGLGDTAMYLCATSLQREKLFFGSGTQLSVL.

This clone was observed at least ten times. The gene calls are TRBV6-4 and TRBJ2-1; 13 nucleotides align to TRBD2. The CDR3 is 15 amino acids. Trimming removed 6 bases from V and 9 bases from J; junction bases left unmatched: 8. CDR1 is MRHNA and CDR2 is SNTAGT in the germline V gene. This chain's CDR3 is CASRVTSGGAGEQFF. CDR3 nucleotides: TGTGCCAGCAGAGTCACTAGCGGGGGGGCCGGTGAGCAGTTCTTC.

This clone has ten or more counts. The chain links TRBV18 to TRBJ2-7; a possible D gene is TRBD2 (7 bases). Germline CDR1 is KGHSH and CDR2 is LQKENI. V shed 0 bases and J shed 1 base, with 13 bases lying between them. This CDR3 spans 16 amino acids. DNA of the CDR3: TGTGCCAGCTCACCACCGCGGGGGCCGAAATCCTACGAGCAGTACTTC. Translating it yields CASSPPRGPKSYEQYF.

This clone was seen at least ten times. The chain combines TRBV7-8 with TRBJ1-5; 9 bases align to TRBD1. In germline, CDR1 is SGHVS, CDR2 FQNEAQ. The CDR3 runs to 15 residues. The V and J ends lost 5 bases and 4 bases, in that order; junction bases with no gene match: 6. The CDR3 sequence is CASSPGQGSNQPQHF. The CDR3 DNA sequence: TGTGCCAGCAGCCCCGGACAGGGGAGTAATCAGCCCCAGCATTTT.

This clone appeared many times. This chain links TRBV6-1 with TRBJ2-5, with no clear D. The CDR3 length is 14 residues. The V end lost 6 bases, the J end lost 2 bases, and 13 bases lay between the germline ends. Germline loops: CDR1 MNHNS, CDR2 SASEGT. CDR3 nucleotides: TGTGCCAGCAGCTCGGGTGTACGACAAGAGACCCAGTACTTC. This translates into CASSSGVRQETQYF.

This clone was picked up many times. This chain uses TRBV12-3 or TRBV12-4 with TRBJ2-5; 7 positions agree with TRBD2. The junction had 11 bases not matched to a gene; V was cut back by 5 bases and J by 5 bases. The CDR3 covers 15 residues. CDR3 region: CASSPSAGVLETQYF. CDR3 sequence (DNA): TGTGCCAGCAGTCCCTCCGCGGGGGTATTGGAGACCCAGTACTTC.

This clone has a count of ten or more. The rearrangement uses TRBV10-3 and TRBJ1-2, with 8 positions matching TRBD1. The CDR3 runs 12 residues. Per germline, CDR1 ENHRY and CDR2 SYGVKD. V was pared by 6 bases and J by 7 bases, with 4 bases of the junction left unmatched. The CDR3 region has the DNA TGTGCCATCAGCCAGGGGGCGGGTGGCTACACCTTC. Translation: CAISQGAGGYTF.

Only a few counts were recorded for this clone. The rearrangement joins TRBV12-5 to TRBJ2-3; 10 bases agree with TRBD1. This CDR3 has 15 residues. After removal of 4 bases from V and 3 bases from J, the junction contained 4 bases not matched to a gene. Per the germline V gene, CDR1 is LGHNT and CDR2 is FRNRAP. The CDR3 reads CASGSGTGVTDTQYF. The CDR3 nucleotides read TGTGCTAGTGGTTCCGGGACAGGGGTTACAGATACGCAGTATTTT. Full variable domain (missing parts from reference TRBV12-5 and TRBJ2-3): DARVTQTPRHKVTEMGQEVTMRCQPILGHNTVFWYRQTMMQGLELLAYFRNRAPLDDSGMPKDRFSAEMPDATLATLKIQPSEPRDSAVYFCASGSGTGVTDTQYFGPGTRLTVL.

Many counts were recorded for this clone. The genes are TRBV6-2 or TRBV6-3 and TRBJ2-1, with D perhaps matching TRBD1 (6 bases). Germline CDR1 reads MNHEY; CDR2 reads SVGEGT. The CDR3 has 15 residues. The V gene lost 6 bases and the J gene lost 7 bases, with 19 bases spanning the gap. The CDR3 loop reads CASRQTQRGGNEQFF. The CDR3 DNA follows: TGTGCCAGCAGGCAGACCCAAAGAGGGGGAAATGAGCAGTTCTTC.

Ten or more counts support this clone. The V gene is TRBV7-2, the J gene TRBJ2-7, with D uncertain. The V end lost 0 bases, the J end lost 6 bases, and 6 bases lay between the germline ends. The CDR3 loop spans 12 amino acids. Per germline, CDR1 SGHTA and CDR2 FQGNSA. Here the CDR3 DNA reads TGTGCCAGCAGCTTAGCGCAGCGCGAGCAGTACTTC. It codes for CASSLAQREQYF.

A few counts support this clone. V is TRBV12-3 or TRBV12-4 and J is TRBJ1-1; TRBD1 matches at 7 bases. The V segment lost 5 bases and the J segment 4 bases; nucleotides outside the gene matches: 7. There are 14 residues in the CDR3. The CDR3 DNA follows: TGTGCCAGCAGTCCAGGGGGAGGGGGCACTGAAGCTTTCTTT. This encodes CASSPGGGGTEAFF.

This clone was detected ten times or more. The chain couples TRBV7-8 to TRBJ1-1; TRBD1 matches 8 bases. The V gene's germline CDR1 is SGHVS and CDR2 FQNEAQ. The CDR3 contains 14 residues. V lost 3 bases, J lost 5 bases, and 5 bases stayed unmatched. This chain's CDR3 is CASSFQGAGTEAFF. The CDR3 DNA reads as TGTGCCAGCAGCTTCCAGGGGGCCGGAACTGAAGCTTTCTTT. The full variable domain, in which reference TRBV7-8 and TRBJ1-1 provide the parts outside the CDR3, is GAGVSQSPRYKVAKRGQDVALRCDPISGHVSLFWYQQALGQGPEFLTYFQNEAQLDKSGLPSDRFFAERPEGSVSTLKIQRTQQEDSAVYLCASSFQGAGTEAFFGQGTRLTVV.

This clone was seen ten or more times. This chain joins TRBV5-1 and TRBJ2-1; maybe TRBD2 (5 bases). CDR3 size: 14 residues. With 3 bases removed from V and 5 bases from J, the gap between germline ends came to 12 bases. Germline loops: CDR1 SGHRS, CDR2 YFSETQ. The CDR3 nucleotides are TGCGCCAGCAGCTCAGAGGAGAGGGACAATGAGCAGTTCTTC. Protein sequence: CASSSEERDNEQFF.

This clone was detected many times. The gene calls are TRBV5-1 and TRBJ1-1; TRBD1 matches 7 bases. Germline assignment: CDR1 SGHRS and CDR2 YFSETQ. The CDR3 loop spans 15 amino acids. V trimming: 4 bases; J trimming: 4 bases; junction bases outside the gene matches: 10. The CDR3 sequence is CASSTRQGRGTEAFF. The CDR3 nucleotides are TGCGCCAGCAGCACGAGACAGGGACGAGGCACTGAAGCTTTCTTT.

This clone was recorded a few times. CDR3 amino acids: CASSLEFRTRPYEQYF. The CDR3 DNA reads TGTGCCAGCAGCTTAGAATTCCGGACACGACCCTACGAGCAGTACTTC. The V gene is TRBV7-6, the J gene TRBJ2-7; the D gene is possibly TRBD1 (5 bases). Germline CDR1 reads SGHVS; CDR2 reads FNYEAQ. CDR3 length: 16 amino acids. With 1 base removed from V and 2 bases from J, the gap between germline ends came to 15 bases.

This clone was detected many times. The J gene is TRBJ2-7, the V gene TRBV29-1; 9 bases are a match to TRBD1. The germline V gene encodes CDR1 SQVTM and CDR2 ANQGSEA. The CDR3 runs to 13 residues. V dropped 7 bases and J dropped 2; count of bases not matched to a gene: 6. The CDR3 sequence: CSARQGGTYEQYF. The CDR3 DNA is TGCAGCGCTCGACAGGGGGGTACCTACGAGCAGTACTTC.